Detailed here is one T cell receptor beta chain. The target antigen is unknown. TCRdb's table, derived via immunoSEQ multiplex PCR, lists solely in-frame clones and lacks some. This sample has 20,000 to 30,000 clones; 88% occur once, and the top ten carry around 2.9%. This sample is drawn from a study of T cell responses to AZD1222 COVID-19 vaccine. Findings and caveats of the study: Repertoire sampling was restricted to post-peak T cell response timepoints. Spike-wide coverage was observed for vaccine-associated CD4 TCRs, with dominant responses at 160-218 and 743-854. Baseline testing showed seropositivity in only a handful of AZD1222 recipients.

The CDR3 covers 14 residues. V lost 0 bases and J 6 bases, leaving 9 bases between the germline ends. Germline CDR1 SGHAT, CDR2 FQNNGV. Second-dose intervals near 4 or 12 weeks were combined. V gene TRBV11-2 combines with J gene TRBJ2-1, with a weak D call TRBD1 (5 bases). The origin of this receptor is an adult who received the AZD1222 COVID-19 vaccine. The source was peripheral blood, collected 28 days after the second AZD1222 dose. The CDR3 DNA follows: TGTGCCAGCAGCTTAGATTGGCAGGGCAATGAGCAGTTCTTC. Translated, it gives CASSLDWQGNEQFF.